The source of this T cell receptor beta chain is a study of blood T cell repertoires in COVID-19. Whole-study context: Nucleic acid was either cDNA or gDNA, and it came from T cells, B-cell-depleted T cells, or PBMCs.

In the authors' workflow: Amplified reference gene primers provided the basis for estimating nucleated cell counts. Using immunoSEQ multiplex PCR, the repertoire was profiled, and TCRdb retains in-frame clones only, with some absent. The V and J calls and clone size are taken from that table; D and trimming were inferred from the DNA. This table has around 29,000 clones, around 91% appearing once. Sample: peripheral blood. This clonotype was sampled from a man between 60 and 75 years old with acute or convalescent COVID-19.

The CDR3 loop reads CASSANNRGTEAFF. CDR3 sequence (DNA): TGTGCCAGTAGTGCAAACAACAGGGGCACTGAAGCTTTCTTT. The chain carries TRBV19 and TRBJ1-1, with 7 bases fitting TRBD1. Germline V gene sequence: CDR1 LNHDA, CDR2 SQIVND (reference sequence). V shed 5 bases and J 4 bases; nucleotides not matched to a gene: 7. This CDR3 spans 14 amino acids.